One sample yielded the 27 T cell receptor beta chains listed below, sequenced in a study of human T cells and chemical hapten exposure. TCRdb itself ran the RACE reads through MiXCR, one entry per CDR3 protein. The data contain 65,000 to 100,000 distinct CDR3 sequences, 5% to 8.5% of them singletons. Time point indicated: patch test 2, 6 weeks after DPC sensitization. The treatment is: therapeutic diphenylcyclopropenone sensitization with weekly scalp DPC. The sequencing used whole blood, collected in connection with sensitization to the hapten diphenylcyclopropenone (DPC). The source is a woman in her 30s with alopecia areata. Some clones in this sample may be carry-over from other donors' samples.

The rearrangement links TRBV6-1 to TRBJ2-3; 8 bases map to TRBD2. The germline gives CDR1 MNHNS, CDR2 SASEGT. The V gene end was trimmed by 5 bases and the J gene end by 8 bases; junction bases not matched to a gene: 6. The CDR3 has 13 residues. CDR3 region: CASSFPGGVTQYF. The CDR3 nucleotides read TGTGCCAGCAGTTTCCCGGGGGGGGTTACGCAGTATTTT.

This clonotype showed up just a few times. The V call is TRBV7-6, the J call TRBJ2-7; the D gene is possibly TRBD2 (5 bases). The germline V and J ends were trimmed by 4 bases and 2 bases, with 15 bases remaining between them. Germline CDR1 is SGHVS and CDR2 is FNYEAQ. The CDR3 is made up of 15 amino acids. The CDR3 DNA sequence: TGTGCCAGCAGCTCCGGGGAGAATCTCCCCTACGAGCAGTACTTC. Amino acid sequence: CASSSGENLPYEQYF.

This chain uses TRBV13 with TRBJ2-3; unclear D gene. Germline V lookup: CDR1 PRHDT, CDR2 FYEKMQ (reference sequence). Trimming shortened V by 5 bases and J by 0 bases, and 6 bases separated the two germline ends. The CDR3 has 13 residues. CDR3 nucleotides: TGTGCCAGCAGCCAATCTAGCACAGATACGCAGTATTTT. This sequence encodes CASSQSSTDTQYF.

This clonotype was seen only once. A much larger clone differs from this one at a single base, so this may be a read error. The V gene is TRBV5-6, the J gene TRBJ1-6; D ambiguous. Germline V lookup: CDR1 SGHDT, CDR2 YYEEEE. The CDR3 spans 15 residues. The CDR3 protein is CASSLQTTTYSPLNF. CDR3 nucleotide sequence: TGTGCCAGCAGCCTGCAGACAACCACCTATTCACCCCTCAACTTT. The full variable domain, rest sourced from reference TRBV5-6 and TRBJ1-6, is DAGVTQSPTHLIKTRGQQVTLRCSPKSGHDTVSWYQQALGQGPQFIFQYYEEEERQRGNFPDRFSGHQFPNYSSELNVNALLLGDSALYLCASSLQTTTYSPLNFGNGTRLTVT.

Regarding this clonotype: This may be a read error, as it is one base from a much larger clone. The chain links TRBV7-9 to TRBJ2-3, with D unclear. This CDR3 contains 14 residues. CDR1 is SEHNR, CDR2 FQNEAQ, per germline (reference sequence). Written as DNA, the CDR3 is TGTGCCAGCAGCTTAGCGGTCCAAGCAGATATGCAGTATTTT. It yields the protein CASSLAVQADMQYF.

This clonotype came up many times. This CDR3 is CASSLVYSAAAKQRMANTEAFF. The DNA of the CDR3 is TGCGCCAGCAGCTTGGTTTATTCGGCGGCGGCGAAACAAAGGATGGCGAACACTGAAGCTTTCTTT. The chain links TRBV5-1 to TRBJ1-1; no reliable D call. V lost 0 bases and J lost 1, with 31 bases in between. The CDR3 extends over 22 amino acids. The germline gives CDR1 SGHRS, CDR2 YFSETQ.

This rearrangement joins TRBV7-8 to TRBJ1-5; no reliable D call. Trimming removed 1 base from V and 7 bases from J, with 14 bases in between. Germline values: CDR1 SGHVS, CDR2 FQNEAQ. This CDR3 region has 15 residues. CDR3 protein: CASSLEGLQTQPQHF. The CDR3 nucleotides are TGTGCCAGCAGCTTAGAAGGCCTCCAGACCCAGCCCCAGCATTTT. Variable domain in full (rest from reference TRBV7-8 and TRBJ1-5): GAGVSQSPRYKVAKRGQDVALRCDPISGHVSLFWYQQALGQGPEFLTYFQNEAQLDKSGLPSDRFFAERPEGSVSTLKIQRTQQEDSAVYLCASSLEGLQTQPQHFGDGTRLSIL.

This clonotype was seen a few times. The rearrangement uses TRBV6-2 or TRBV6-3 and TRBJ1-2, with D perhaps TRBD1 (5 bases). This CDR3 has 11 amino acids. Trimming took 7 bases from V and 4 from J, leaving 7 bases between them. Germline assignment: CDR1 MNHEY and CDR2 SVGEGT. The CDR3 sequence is CASTDSYGYTF. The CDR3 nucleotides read TGTGCCAGCACCGACAGCTATGGCTACACCTTC.

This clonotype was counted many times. This chain's CDR3 is CSASTPRNTGELFF. CDR3 nucleotide sequence: TGCAGCGCTTCTACTCCTCGAAACACCGGGGAGCTGTTTTTT. The V call is TRBV29-1, the J call TRBJ2-2; D gene ambiguous. V lost 7 bases and J 2 bases, leaving 14 bases between the germline ends. The CDR3 runs to 14 residues. CDR1 and CDR2 from the germline V gene are SQVTM and ANQGSEA.

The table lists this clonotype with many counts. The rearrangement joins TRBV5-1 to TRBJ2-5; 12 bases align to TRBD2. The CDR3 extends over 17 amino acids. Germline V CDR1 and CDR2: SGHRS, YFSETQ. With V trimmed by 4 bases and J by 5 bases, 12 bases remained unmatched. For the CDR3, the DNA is TGCGCCAGCAGCGTGGAAGGTTCTAGCGGGGGGGCGGAGACCCAGTACTTC. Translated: CASSVEGSSGGAETQYF.

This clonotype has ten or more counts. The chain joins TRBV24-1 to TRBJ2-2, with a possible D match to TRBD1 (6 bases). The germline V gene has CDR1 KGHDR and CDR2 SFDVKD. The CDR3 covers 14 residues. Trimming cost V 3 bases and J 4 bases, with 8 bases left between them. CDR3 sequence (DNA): TGTGCCACCAGTGATCAACAGGGCACCGGGGAGCTGTTTTTT. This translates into CATSDQQGTGELFF.

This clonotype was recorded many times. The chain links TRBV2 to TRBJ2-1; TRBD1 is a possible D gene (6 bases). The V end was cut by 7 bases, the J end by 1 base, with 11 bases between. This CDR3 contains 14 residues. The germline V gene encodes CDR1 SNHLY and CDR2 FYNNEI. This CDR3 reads CASKQGRSYNEQFF. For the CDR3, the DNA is TGTGCCAGCAAGCAGGGGAGATCCTACAATGAGCAGTTCTTC.

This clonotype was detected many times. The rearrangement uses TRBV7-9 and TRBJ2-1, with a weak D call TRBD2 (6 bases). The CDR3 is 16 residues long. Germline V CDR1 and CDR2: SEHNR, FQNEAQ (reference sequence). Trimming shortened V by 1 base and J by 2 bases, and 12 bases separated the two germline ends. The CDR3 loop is CASSLGSRGTYNEQFF. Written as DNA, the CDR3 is TGTGCCAGCAGCTTAGGGTCCCGGGGGACCTACAATGAGCAGTTCTTC.

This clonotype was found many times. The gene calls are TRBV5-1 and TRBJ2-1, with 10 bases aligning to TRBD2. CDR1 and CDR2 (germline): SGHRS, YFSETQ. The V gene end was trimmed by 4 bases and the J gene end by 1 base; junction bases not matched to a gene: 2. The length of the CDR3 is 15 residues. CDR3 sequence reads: CASSTGLASYNEQFF. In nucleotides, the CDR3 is TGCGCCAGCAGCACGGGACTAGCGTCCTACAATGAGCAGTTCTTC.

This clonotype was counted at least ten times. The CDR3 protein is CASSQDDLGFSQYF. CDR3 DNA sequence: TGTGCCAGCAGCCAAGATGACCTGGGCTTTTCCCAGTACTTC. The chain couples TRBV3-1 to TRBJ2-5; D is uncertain. The CDR3 contains 14 residues. Germline CDR1 is LGHDT and CDR2 is YNNKEL (reference sequence). V was clipped by 0 bases and J by 9 bases, with 14 bases between them.

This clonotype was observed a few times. The chain's CDR3 is CASSVTGNQPQHF. CDR3 bases: TGTGCCAGCAGCGTGACAGGGAATCAGCCCCAGCATTTT. The genes are TRBV2 and TRBJ1-5, with 7 bases identical to TRBD1. V shed 6 bases and J 4 bases; nucleotides not matched to a gene: 3. The CDR3 sequence is 13 residues long. Germline loops: CDR1 SNHLY, CDR2 FYNNEI.

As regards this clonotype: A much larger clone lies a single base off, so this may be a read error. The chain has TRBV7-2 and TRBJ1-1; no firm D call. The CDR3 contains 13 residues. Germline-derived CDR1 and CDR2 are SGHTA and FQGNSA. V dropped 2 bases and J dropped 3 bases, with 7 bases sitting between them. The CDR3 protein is CASSLNSDTEAFF. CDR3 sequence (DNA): TGTGCCAGCAGCTTAAATTCAGACACTGAAGCTTTCTTT. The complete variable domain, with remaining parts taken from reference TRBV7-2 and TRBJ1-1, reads GAGVSQSPSNKVTEKGKDVELRCDPISGHTALYWYRQSLGQGLEFLIYFQGNSAPDKSGLPSDRFSAERTGGSVSTLTIQRTQQEDSAVYLCASSLNSDTEAFFGQGTRLTVV.

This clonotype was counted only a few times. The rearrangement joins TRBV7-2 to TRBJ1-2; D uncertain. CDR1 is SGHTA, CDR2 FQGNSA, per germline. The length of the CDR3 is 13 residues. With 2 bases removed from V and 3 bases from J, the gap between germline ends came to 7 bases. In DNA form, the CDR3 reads TGTGCCAGCAGCTTATATACAGACTATGGCTACACCTTC. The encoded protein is CASSLYTDYGYTF.

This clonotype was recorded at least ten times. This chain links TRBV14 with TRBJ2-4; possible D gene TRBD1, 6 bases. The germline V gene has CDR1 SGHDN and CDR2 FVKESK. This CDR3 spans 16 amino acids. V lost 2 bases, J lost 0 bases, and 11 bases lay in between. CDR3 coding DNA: TGTGCCAGCAGCCAAACCAACAGGGAAGCCAAAAACATTCAGTACTTC. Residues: CASSQTNREAKNIQYF.

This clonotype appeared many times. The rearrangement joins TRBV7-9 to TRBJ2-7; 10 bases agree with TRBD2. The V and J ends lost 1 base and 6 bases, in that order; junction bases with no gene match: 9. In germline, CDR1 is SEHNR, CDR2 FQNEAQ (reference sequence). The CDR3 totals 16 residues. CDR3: CASSLGVEAGGPEQYF. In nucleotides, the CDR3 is TGTGCCAGCAGCTTAGGGGTAGAAGCGGGGGGGCCCGAGCAGTACTTC.

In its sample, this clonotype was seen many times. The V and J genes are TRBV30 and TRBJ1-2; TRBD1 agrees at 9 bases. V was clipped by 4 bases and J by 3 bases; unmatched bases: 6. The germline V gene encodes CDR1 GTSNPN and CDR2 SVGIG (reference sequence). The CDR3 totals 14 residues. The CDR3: CAWKNRDRDYGYTF. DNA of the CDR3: TGTGCCTGGAAAAATCGGGACAGGGACTATGGCTACACCTTC. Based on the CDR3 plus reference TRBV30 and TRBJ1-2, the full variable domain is SQTIHQWPATLVQPVGSPLSLECTVEGTSNPNLYWYRQAAGRGLQLLFYSVGIGQISSEVPQNLSASRPQDRQFILSSKKLLLSDSGFYLCAWKNRDRDYGYTFGSGTRLTVV.

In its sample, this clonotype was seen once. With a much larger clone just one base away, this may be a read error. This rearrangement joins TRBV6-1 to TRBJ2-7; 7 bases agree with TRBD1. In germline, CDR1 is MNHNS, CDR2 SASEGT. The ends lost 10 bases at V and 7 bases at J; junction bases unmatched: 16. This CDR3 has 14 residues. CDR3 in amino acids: CAIKIGFRDREQYF. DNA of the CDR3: TGTGCCATCAAAATCGGATTTCGGGACAGAGAGCAGTACTTC.

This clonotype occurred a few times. CDR3 in DNA: TGCAGTGCTGTCTCCGGGACAGGGTTGTCCTACGAGCAGTACTTC. As protein: CSAVSGTGLSYEQYF. V and J are TRBV20-1 and TRBJ2-7, with TRBD1 matching 9 bases. Looked up from germline, CDR1 is DFQATT and CDR2 is SNEGSKA (reference sequence). The CDR3 is 15 amino acids. The ends lost 5 bases at V and 1 base at J; junction bases unmatched: 9.

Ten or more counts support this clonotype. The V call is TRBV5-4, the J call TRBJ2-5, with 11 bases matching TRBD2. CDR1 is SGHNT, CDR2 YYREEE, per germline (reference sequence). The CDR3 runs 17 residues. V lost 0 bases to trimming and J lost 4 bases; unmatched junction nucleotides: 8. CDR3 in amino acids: CASSLGSGGARAETQYF. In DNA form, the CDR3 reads TGTGCCAGCAGCTTGGGTAGCGGGGGGGCCAGGGCAGAGACCCAGTACTTC.

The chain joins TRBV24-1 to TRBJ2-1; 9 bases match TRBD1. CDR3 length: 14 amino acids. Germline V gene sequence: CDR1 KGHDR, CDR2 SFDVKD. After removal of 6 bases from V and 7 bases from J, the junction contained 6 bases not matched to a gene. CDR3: CATSPGQGGNEQFF. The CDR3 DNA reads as TGTGCCACCAGTCCGGGACAGGGTGGAAATGAGCAGTTCTTC.

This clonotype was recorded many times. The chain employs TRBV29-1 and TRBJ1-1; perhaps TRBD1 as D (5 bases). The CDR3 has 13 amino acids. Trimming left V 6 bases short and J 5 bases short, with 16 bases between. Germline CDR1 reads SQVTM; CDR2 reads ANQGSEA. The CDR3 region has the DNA TGCAGCGTGGCCCCCACCGGGGGGACTGAAGCTTTCTTT. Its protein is CSVAPTGGTEAFF.

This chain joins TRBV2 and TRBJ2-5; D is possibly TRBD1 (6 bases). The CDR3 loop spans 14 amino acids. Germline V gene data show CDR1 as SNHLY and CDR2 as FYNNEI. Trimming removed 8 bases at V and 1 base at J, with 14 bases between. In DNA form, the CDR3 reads TGTGCCAGCGGTTTGGGGGCCGCCCAAGAGACCCAGTACTTC. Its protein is CASGLGAAQETQYF. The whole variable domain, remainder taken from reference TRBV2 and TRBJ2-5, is EPEVTQTPSHQVTQMGQEVILRCVPISNHLYFYWYRQILGQKVEFLVSFYNNEISEKSEIFDDQFSVERPDGSNFTLKIRSTKLEDSAMYFCASGLGAAQETQYFGPGTRLLVL.